A selection of T cell receptor beta chains follows, all from one sample in a study of early T cells in non-severe SARS-CoV-2 infection. TCRdb used MiXCR to reprocess the 5' RACE reads, holding one entry per CDR3 protein. The table includes approximately 83,000 distinct CDR3 sequences, 11% to 15% detected once. Sequencing was carried out using whole blood. These receptors were taken from an adult who was a healthcare worker with PCR-confirmed SARS-CoV-2 infection or an uninfected control (not recorded which). CDR3s include the opening cysteine and the closing phenylalanine or tryptophan. The order of the fields is J gene, D gene, V gene, clone size, CDR3 protein, CDR3 DNA. A D gene is named only where the DNA matches it firmly. The listing skips clone size in some rows; elsewhere it reads once, few, many or a size class.

>TRBJ1-2|.|TRBV12-3/TRBV12-4|many
CASSLIGETYGYTF
TGTGCCAGCAGTTTGATCGGGGAGACCTATGGCTACACCTTC
>TRBJ2-1|.|TRBV27|few
CASRPSDYHNEQFF
TGTGCCAGCAGGCCCAGTGACTACCACAATGAGCAGTTCTTC
>TRBJ1-1|TRBD1|TRBV18|.
CASSPQGAMNTEAFF
TGTGCCAGCTCACCCCAGGGGGCAATGAACACTGAAGCTTTCTTT
>TRBJ2-1|.|TRBV12-3/TRBV12-4|.
CASSSGAYNEQFF
TGTGCCAGCAGTTCCGGGGCTTACAATGAGCAGTTCTTC
>TRBJ2-1|.|TRBV12-3/TRBV12-4|many
CASSLGGRRRPSSYNEQFF
TGTGCCAGCAGTTTAGGAGGCAGGCGACGGCCAAGCTCCTACAATGAGCAGTTCTTC
>TRBJ2-1|TRBD2|TRBV3-1|few
CASSQELLALTYNEQFF
TGTGCCAGCAGCCAAGAATTACTAGCGCTAACCTACAATGAGCAGTTCTTC
>TRBJ2-1|TRBD2|TRBV9|few
CASSPRPGGPYEQFF
TGTGCCAGCAGCCCCCGCCCGGGGGGGCCATATGAGCAGTTCTTC
>TRBJ2-2|TRBD2|TRBV27|many
CASSFGTSGNTGELFF
TGTGCCAGCAGCTTCGGGACTAGCGGTAACACCGGGGAGCTGTTTTTT
>TRBJ2-5|.|TRBV5-1|.
CASSLQQETQYF
TGCGCCAGCAGCCTCCAACAAGAGACCCAGTACTTC
>TRBJ2-5|.|TRBV7-9|many
CASSLGVGETQYF
TGTGCCAGCAGCTTAGGAGTAGGAGAGACCCAGTACTTC
>TRBJ2-1|TRBD2|TRBV7-6|.
CASSPPGGRALEQFF
TGTGCCAGCAGCCCCCCAGGCGGGAGGGCCCTAGAGCAGTTCTTC
>TRBJ2-7|.|TRBV18|many
CASSEGPPLEQYF
TGTGCCAGCTCAGAGGGACCACCCCTAGAGCAGTACTTC
>TRBJ1-1|.|TRBV5-1|.
CASSPAGSGTEAFF
TGCGCCAGCAGCCCCGCGGGGTCCGGGACTGAAGCTTTCTTT
>TRBJ1-1|.|TRBV29-1|few
CSVADTEAFF
TGCAGCGTTGCCGACACTGAAGCTTTCTTT
>TRBJ2-1|TRBD2|TRBV12-3/TRBV12-4|many
CAGTSGSSYNEQFF
TGTGCCGGTACTAGCGGGAGTTCCTACAATGAGCAGTTCTTC
>TRBJ1-4|.|TRBV2|few
CASSELGWRTNEKLFF
TGTGCCAGCAGTGAACTGGGATGGAGGACTAATGAAAAACTGTTTTTT
>TRBJ2-1|.|TRBV5-1|few
CASSRGGSSYNEQFF
TGCGCCAGCAGCAGGGGGGGCAGCTCCTACAATGAGCAGTTCTTC
>TRBJ2-7|.|TRBV19|many
CASSIDRETEQYF
TGTGCCAGTAGTATAGACAGGGAGACCGAGCAGTACTTC
>TRBJ1-1|TRBD1|TRBV29-1|.
CSVERQGATEAFF
TGCAGCGTTGAGCGGCAGGGGGCCACTGAAGCTTTCTTT
>TRBJ1-1|.|TRBV6-5|.
CATSDTQGTEAFF
TGTGCCACCTCCGACACCCAGGGCACTGAAGCTTTCTTT
>TRBJ2-1|.|TRBV20-1|many
CSARPGATYNEQFF
TGCAGTGCTAGACCAGGCGCGACCTACAATGAGCAGTTCTTC
>TRBJ2-1|.|TRBV29-1|many
CSVIELAYNEQFF
TGCAGCGTTATTGAGTTGGCCTACAATGAGCAGTTCTTC
>TRBJ2-7|.|TRBV11-2|.
CASSLATAPSYEQYF
TGTGCCAGCAGCTTAGCGACAGCACCATCCTACGAGCAGTACTTC
>TRBJ2-1|TRBD2|TRBV2|few
CASSEYGAGGPGDNEQFF
TGTGCCAGCAGTGAGTATGGAGCGGGAGGGCCCGGCGACAATGAGCAGTTCTTC
>TRBJ2-3|.|TRBV7-3|many
CASRYATGPDTQYF
TGTGCCAGCAGATATGCGACAGGACCAGATACGCAGTATTTT
>TRBJ2-3|.|TRBV12-3/TRBV12-4|many
CASSLSDTQYF
TGTGCCAGCAGTTTAAGTGATACGCAGTATTTT
>TRBJ1-5|.|TRBV12-3/TRBV12-4|few
CASTQMGRNQPQHF
TGTGCCAGCACCCAGATGGGGAGAAATCAGCCCCAGCATTTT
>TRBJ2-7|.|TRBV5-5|few
CASSLGAGINEQYF
TGTGCCAGCAGCTTGGGGGCAGGGATCAACGAGCAGTACTTC
>TRBJ1-2|TRBD1|TRBV20-1|few
CSAPPGQGFGYTF
TGCAGTGCACCTCCGGGACAGGGATTTGGCTACACCTTC
>TRBJ1-2|TRBD1|TRBV28|many
CASSWGRGSYGYTF
TGTGCCAGCAGTTGGGGCAGGGGGTCTTATGGCTACACCTTC
>TRBJ2-2|.|TRBV6-1|many
CASSEGTHTGELFF
TGTGCCAGCAGTGAGGGGACGCACACCGGGGAGCTGTTTTTT
>TRBJ2-3|TRBD2|TRBV11-3|.
CASSPPSSGISDTQYF
TGTGCCAGCAGCCCCCCGAGTAGCGGGATTTCAGATACGCAGTATTTT
>TRBJ1-2|.|TRBV2|.
CASTGDVSYGYTF
TGTGCCAGCACGGGGGACGTGAGCTATGGCTACACCTTC
>TRBJ2-1|.|TRBV12-3/TRBV12-4|.
CASSRSSGHGEQFF
TGTGCCAGCAGTCGAAGTTCGGGTCACGGTGAGCAGTTCTTC
>TRBJ2-7|TRBD1|TRBV28|many
CASTTPGQGAIEQYF
TGTGCCAGCACTACCCCGGGACAGGGGGCGATCGAGCAGTACTTC
>TRBJ1-5|.|TRBV7-9|.
CASSLDSDQGFRGQPQHF
TGTGCCAGCAGCTTAGACTCCGACCAGGGGTTCAGGGGTCAGCCCCAGCATTTT
>TRBJ2-7|.|TRBV27|.
CASSFRGNYEQYF
TGTGCCAGCAGTTTTCGGGGTAACTACGAGCAGTACTTC
>TRBJ2-5|TRBD2|TRBV6-1|.
CASSETSGLKYF
TGTGCCAGCAGTGAAACTAGCGGGTTGAAGTACTTC
>TRBJ2-1|TRBD1|TRBV7-9|few
CASRRTGGLDNEQFF
TGTGCCAGCCGACGGACAGGGGGATTAGACAATGAGCAGTTCTTC
>TRBJ2-3|.|TRBV20-1|many
CSARRMERPDTQYF
TGCAGTGCCCGGCGGATGGAGCGCCCAGATACGCAGTATTTT
>TRBJ1-6|.|TRBV7-2|many
CASSPPDSGNSPLHF
TGTGCCAGCAGCCCGCCGGACAGTGGTAATTCACCCCTCCACTTT
>TRBJ2-7|TRBD2|TRBV7-9|once
CANSSRLAGEDYEQYF
TGTGCCAACAGCTCCCGACTAGCGGGAGAGGATTACGAGCAGTACTTC
>TRBJ1-2|.|TRBV20-1|.
CLSAGWNYGYTF
TGCCTTTCGGCAGGGTGGAACTATGGCTACACCTTC
>TRBJ2-7|.|TRBV5-6|.
CASSFRGYEQYF
TGTGCCAGCAGTTTCCGGGGCTACGAGCAGTACTTC
>TRBJ1-1|.|TRBV29-1|.
CSVDEGQAFF
TGCAGCGTTGATGAAGGGCAAGCTTTCTTT
>TRBJ1-5|.|TRBV18|few
CASSPGQFNQPQHF
TGTGCCAGCTCACCCGGACAGTTTAATCAGCCCCAGCATTTT
>TRBJ2-5|.|TRBV20-1|many
CSAPRGLETQYF
TGCAGTGCCCCGCGGGGGCTGGAGACCCAGTACTTC
>TRBJ2-3|TRBD2|TRBV7-2|.
CASSLGLAWNTQYF
TGTGCCAGCAGCTTAGGACTAGCTTGGAATACGCAGTATTTT
>TRBJ2-6|.|TRBV9|.
CASSTIPAGAYSGANVLTF
TGTGCCAGCAGCACGATACCGGCAGGGGCCTACTCTGGGGCCAACGTCCTGACTTTC
>TRBJ1-1|.|TRBV20-1|.
CSARLRGTVNTEAFF
TGCAGTGCTCGACTTAGGGGGACGGTCAACACTGAAGCTTTCTTT
>TRBJ2-7|.|TRBV5-5|.
CASSSDRRTYEQYF
TGTGCCAGCAGTTCCGACAGGCGGACCTACGAGCAGTACTTC
>TRBJ2-1|.|TRBV3-1|many
CASSQEVTAVYNEQFF
TGTGCCAGCAGCCAAGAAGTGACGGCTGTCTACAATGAGCAGTTCTTC
>TRBJ1-5|.|TRBV7-9|few
CASSSGDQPQHF
TGTGCCAGCAGCTCAGGCGACCAGCCCCAGCATTTT
>TRBJ2-4|TRBD1|TRBV2|many
CASSSDDRDHGVNIQYF
TGTGCCAGCAGTAGTGATGACAGGGATCATGGGGTCAACATTCAGTACTTC
>TRBJ2-7|TRBD2|TRBV6-5|few
CASRLWTSGNFYEQYF
TGTGCCAGCAGACTATGGACTAGCGGGAACTTTTACGAGCAGTACTTC
>TRBJ2-5|TRBD1|TRBV7-6|.
CASSRSDRAQETQYF
TGTGCCAGCAGCCGCAGCGACAGGGCCCAAGAGACCCAGTACTTC
>TRBJ2-5|.|TRBV29-1|few
CSAGHPRETQYF
TGCAGCGCAGGACACCCCCGAGAGACCCAGTACTTC